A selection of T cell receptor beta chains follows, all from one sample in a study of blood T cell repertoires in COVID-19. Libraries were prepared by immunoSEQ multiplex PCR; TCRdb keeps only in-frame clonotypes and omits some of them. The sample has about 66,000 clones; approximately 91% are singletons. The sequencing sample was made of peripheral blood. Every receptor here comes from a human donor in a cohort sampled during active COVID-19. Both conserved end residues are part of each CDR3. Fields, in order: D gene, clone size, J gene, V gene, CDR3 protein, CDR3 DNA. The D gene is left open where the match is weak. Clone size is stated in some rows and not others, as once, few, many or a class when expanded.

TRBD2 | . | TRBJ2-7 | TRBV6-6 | CASSTPSGSFYEQYF | TGTGCCAGCAGCACTCCTAGCGGGAGTTTCTACGAGCAGTACTTC
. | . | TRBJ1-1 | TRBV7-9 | CASSLGGLKNTEAFF | TGTGCCAGCAGCTTAGGGGGGCTCAAGAACACTGAAGCTTTCTTT
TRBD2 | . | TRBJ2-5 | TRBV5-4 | CASSLAVPGLAGPQETQYF | TGTGCCAGCAGCTTGGCCGTCCCTGGACTAGCGGGACCGCAAGAGACCCAGTACTTC
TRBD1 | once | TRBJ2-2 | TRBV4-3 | CASSPSAPGTANTGELFF | TGCGCCAGCAGCCCTTCTGCGCCCGGGACAGCGAATACCGGGGAGCTGTTTTTT
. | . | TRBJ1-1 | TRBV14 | CASSRSGQNTEAFF | TGTGCCAGCAGCCGGTCGGGACAGAACACTGAAGCTTTCTTT
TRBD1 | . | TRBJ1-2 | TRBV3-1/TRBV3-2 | CASSLGRDSSYGYTF | TGTGCCAGCAGCCTCGGGAGGGACAGCTCCTATGGCTACACCTTC
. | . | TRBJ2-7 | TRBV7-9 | CASSREYEQYF | TGTGCCAGCAGCCGAGAATACGAGCAGTACTTC
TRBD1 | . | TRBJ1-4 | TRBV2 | CASSEDRVATNEKLFF | TGTGCCAGCAGTGAGGACAGGGTTGCAACTAATGAAAAACTGTTTTTT
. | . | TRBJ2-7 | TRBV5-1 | CASSTEGGYEQYF | TGCGCCAGCAGCACCGAGGGGGGGTACGAGCAGTACTTC
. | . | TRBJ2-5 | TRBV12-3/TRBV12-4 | CASSLSPETQYF | TGTGCCAGCAGCCTATCCCCGGAGACCCAGTACTTC
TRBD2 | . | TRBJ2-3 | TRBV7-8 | CASSLEGDGLAAYTDTQYF | TGTGCCAGCAGCTTAGAAGGGGACGGACTAGCGGCCTACACAGATACGCAGTATTTT
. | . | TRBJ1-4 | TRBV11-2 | CASSLPQGPNEKLFF | TGTGCCAGCAGCTTACCTCAGGGCCCTAATGAAAAACTGTTTTTT
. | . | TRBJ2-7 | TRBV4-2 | CASSQAATGSYEQYF | TGTGCCAGCAGCCAAGCCGCGACTGGGTCCTACGAGCAGTACTTC
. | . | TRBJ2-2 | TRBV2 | CASSVPARTVNTGELFF | TGTGCCAGCAGTGTCCCCGCCCGGACAGTGAACACCGGGGAGCTGTTTTTT
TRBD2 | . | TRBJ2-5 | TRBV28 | CASTPLGPGGARETQYF | TGTGCCAGCACCCCACTGGGCCCGGGGGGGGCCAGAGAGACCCAGTACTTC
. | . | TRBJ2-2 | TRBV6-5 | CASTPSPGPGELFF | TGTGCCAGCACCCCCAGCCCGGGTCCCGGGGAGCTGTTTTTT
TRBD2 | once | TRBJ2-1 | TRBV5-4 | CASSLAVTSGGKNEQFF | TGTGCCAGCAGCTTGGCGGTGACTAGCGGGGGAAAGAATGAGCAGTTCTTC
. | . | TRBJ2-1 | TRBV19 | CASSIIGLTKWNEQFF | TGTGCCAGTAGTATAATAGGACTAACGAAGTGGAATGAGCAGTTCTTC
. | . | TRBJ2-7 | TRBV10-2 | CASPPTFYEQYF | TGCGCCAGCCCACCTACTTTCTACGAGCAGTACTTC
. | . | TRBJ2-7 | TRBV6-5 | CASRADYEQYF | TGTGCCAGTAGAGCGGACTACGAGCAGTACTTC
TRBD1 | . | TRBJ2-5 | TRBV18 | CASSLGQGGETQYF | TGTGCCAGCTCACTTGGACAGGGGGGCGAGACCCAGTACTTC
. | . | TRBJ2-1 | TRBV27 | CASSFGVGGHNEQFF | TGTGCCAGCAGTTTCGGGGTGGGGGGACACAATGAGCAGTTCTTC
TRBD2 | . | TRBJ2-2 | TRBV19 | CASSIPGTSGNTGELFF | TGTGCCAGTAGTATCCCTGGGACTAGCGGGAACACCGGGGAGCTGTTTTTT
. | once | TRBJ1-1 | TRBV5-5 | CASGEAFSNTEAFF | TGTGCCAGCGGTGAAGCATTTTCGAACACTGAAGCTTTCTTT
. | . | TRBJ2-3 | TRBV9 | CASSVGGPKSDTQYF | TGTGCCAGCAGCGTAGGGGGCCCCAAGTCAGATACGCAGTATTTT
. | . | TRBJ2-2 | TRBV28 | CASSLISGRSGELFF | TGTGCCAGCAGTTTAATTTCTGGGAGATCCGGGGAGCTGTTTTTT
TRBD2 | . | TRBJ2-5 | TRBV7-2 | CASSPGLAGQETQYF | TGTGCCAGCAGCCCCGGACTAGCGGGGCAAGAGACCCAGTACTTC
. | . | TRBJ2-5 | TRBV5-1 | CASSLTGGRAIETQYF | TGCGCCAGCAGCTTGACGGGGGGCCGTGCAATAGAGACCCAGTACTTC
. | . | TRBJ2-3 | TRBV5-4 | CASSPGLSSSTDTQYF | TGTGCCAGCAGCCCGGGACTCTCATCCAGCACAGATACGCAGTATTTT
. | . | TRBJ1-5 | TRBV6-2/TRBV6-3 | CASSYPAGRNQPQHF | TGTGCCAGCAGTTACCCTGCGGGACGAAATCAGCCCCAGCATTTT
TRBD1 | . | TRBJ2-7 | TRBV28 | CASSRQGPYEQYF | TGTGCCAGCAGTCGACAGGGACCCTACGAGCAGTACTTC